This T cell receptor beta chain was identified during a study of T cell repertoires in cytomegalovirus infection. Overall study: Indications came from public TCR beta signatures; they pointed to CMV infection and to a matching HLA type.

The CDR3 extends over 13 amino acids. The V gene's germline CDR1 is SNHLY and CDR2 FYNNEI. Trimming took off 3 bases at V and 4 bases at J, with 10 bases between the two ends. Findings and caveats of the study: Public TCR beta family frequency separated CMV-and-HLA carriers, including in an independent cohort. The ex vivo response was dominated by HLA-C-restricted CMV-specific TCR beta clonotypes.

TCRdb re-derived calls from the reads in MiXCR, one entry per CDR3 protein. The sample gives some 200,000 distinct CDR3 sequences, roughly 20% of which show up once; approximately 3% is in the top ten. Concerning this clonotype itself: Antigen unknown.

This TCR was sampled from a human donor in good health (CMV status not recorded). Some clones in this sample may be carry-over from other donors' samples. The sample taken for sequencing was PBMCs. The chain joins TRBV2 to TRBJ2-7; perhaps TRBD1 as D (7 bases). The CDR3 here is CASSDRGVYEQYF. The CDR3 DNA follows: TGTGCCAGCAGTGACAGGGGGGTTTACGAGCAGTACTTC.